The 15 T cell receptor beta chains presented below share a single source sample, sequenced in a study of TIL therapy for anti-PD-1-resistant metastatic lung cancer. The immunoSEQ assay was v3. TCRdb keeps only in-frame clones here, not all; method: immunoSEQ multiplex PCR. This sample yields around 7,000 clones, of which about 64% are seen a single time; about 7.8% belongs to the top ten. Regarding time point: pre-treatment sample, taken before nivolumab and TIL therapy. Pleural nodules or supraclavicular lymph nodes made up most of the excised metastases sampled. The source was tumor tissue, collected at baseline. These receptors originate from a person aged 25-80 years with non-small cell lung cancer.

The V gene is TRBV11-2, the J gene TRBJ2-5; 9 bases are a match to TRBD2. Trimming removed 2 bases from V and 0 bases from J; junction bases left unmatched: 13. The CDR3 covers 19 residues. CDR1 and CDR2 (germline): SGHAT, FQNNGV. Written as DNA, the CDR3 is TGTGCCAGCAGCTTAAGGCGTGGTAGCGGGAGATGGGACCAAGAGACCCAGTACTTC. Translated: CASSLRRGSGRWDQETQYF.

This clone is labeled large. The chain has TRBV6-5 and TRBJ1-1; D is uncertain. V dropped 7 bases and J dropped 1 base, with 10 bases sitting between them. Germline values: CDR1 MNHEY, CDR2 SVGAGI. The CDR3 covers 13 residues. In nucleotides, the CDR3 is TGTGCCAGCAAACGAGACCCGAACACTGAAGCTTTCTTT. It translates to CASKRDPNTEAFF.

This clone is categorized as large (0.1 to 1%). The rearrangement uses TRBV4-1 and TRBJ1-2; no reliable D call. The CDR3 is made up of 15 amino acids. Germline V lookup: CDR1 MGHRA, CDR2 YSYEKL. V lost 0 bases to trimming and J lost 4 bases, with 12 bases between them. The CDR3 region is CASSQEWGYVYGYTF. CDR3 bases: TGCGCCAGCAGCCAAGAGTGGGGTTATGTCTATGGCTACACCTTC.

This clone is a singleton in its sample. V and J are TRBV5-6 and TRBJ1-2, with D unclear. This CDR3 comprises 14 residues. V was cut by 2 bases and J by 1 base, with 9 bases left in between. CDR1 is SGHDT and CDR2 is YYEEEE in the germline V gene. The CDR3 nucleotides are TGTGCCAGCAGCTTTTTGCCCATTAACTATGGCTACACCTTC. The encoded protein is CASSFLPINYGYTF.

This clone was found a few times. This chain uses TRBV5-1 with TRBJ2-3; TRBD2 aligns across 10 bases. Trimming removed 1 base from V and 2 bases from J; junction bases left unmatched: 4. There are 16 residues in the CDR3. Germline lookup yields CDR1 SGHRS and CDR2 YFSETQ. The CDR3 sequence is CASSLLAGAITDTQYF. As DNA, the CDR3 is TGCGCCAGCAGCTTGCTAGCGGGGGCCATCACAGATACGCAGTATTTT.

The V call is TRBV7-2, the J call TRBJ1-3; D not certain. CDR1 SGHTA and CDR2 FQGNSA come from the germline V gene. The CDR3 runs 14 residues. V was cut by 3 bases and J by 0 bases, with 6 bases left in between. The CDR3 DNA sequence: TGTGCCAGCAGCTTGCAGTACTCTGGAAACACCATATATTTT. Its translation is CASSLQYSGNTIYF. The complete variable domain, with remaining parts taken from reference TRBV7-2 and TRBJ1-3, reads GAGVSQSPSNKVTEKGKDVELRCDPISGHTALYWYRQSLGQGLEFLIYFQGNSAPDKSGLPSDRFSAERTGGSVSTLTIQRTQQEDSAVYLCASSLQYSGNTIYFGEGSWLTVV.

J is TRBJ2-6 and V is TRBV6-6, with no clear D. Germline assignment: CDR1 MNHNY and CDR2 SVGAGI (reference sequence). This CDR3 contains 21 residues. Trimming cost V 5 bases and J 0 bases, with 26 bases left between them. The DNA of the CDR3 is TGTGCCAGCAGTCTCTACGTCGCCCGGGTCCGTGCCCTCTCTGGGGCCAACGTCCTGACTTTC. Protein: CASSLYVARVRALSGANVLTF.

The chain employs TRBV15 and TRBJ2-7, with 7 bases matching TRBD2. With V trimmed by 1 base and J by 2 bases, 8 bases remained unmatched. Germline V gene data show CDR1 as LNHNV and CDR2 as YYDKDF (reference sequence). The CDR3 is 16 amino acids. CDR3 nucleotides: TGTGCCACCAGCAGAGGACTAGGCGGGAGAACCTACGAGCAGTACTTC. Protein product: CATSRGLGGRTYEQYF.

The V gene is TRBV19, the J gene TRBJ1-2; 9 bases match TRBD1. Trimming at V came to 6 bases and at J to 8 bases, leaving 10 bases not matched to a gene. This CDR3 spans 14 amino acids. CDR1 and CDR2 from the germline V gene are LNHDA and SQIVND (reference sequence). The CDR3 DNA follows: TGTGCCAGTAGCCGGCCCGGGACAGGGTACGGCTACACCTTC. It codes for CASSRPGTGYGYTF. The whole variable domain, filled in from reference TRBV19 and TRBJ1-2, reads DGGITQSPKYLFRKEGQNVTLSCEQNLNHDAMYWYRQDPGQGLRLIYYSQIVNDFQKGDIAEGYSVSREKKESFPLTVTSAQKNPTAFYLCASSRPGTGYGYTFGSGTRLTVV.

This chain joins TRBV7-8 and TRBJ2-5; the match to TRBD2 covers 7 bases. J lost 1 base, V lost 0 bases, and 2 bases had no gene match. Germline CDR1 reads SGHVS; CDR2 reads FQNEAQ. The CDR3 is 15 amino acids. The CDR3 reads CASSLAGGVQETQYF. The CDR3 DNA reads TGTGCCAGCAGCTTAGCGGGAGGGGTCCAAGAGACCCAGTACTTC.

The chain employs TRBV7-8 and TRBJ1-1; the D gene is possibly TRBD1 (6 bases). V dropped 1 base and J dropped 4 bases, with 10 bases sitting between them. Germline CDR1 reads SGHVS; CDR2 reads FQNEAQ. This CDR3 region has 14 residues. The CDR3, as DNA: TGTGCCAGCAGCTTAGGTGTAGGGGGCACTGAAGCTTTCTTT. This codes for CASSLGVGGTEAFF. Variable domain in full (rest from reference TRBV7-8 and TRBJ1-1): GAGVSQSPRYKVAKRGQDVALRCDPISGHVSLFWYQQALGQGPEFLTYFQNEAQLDKSGLPSDRFFAERPEGSVSTLKIQRTQQEDSAVYLCASSLGVGGTEAFFGQGTRLTVV.

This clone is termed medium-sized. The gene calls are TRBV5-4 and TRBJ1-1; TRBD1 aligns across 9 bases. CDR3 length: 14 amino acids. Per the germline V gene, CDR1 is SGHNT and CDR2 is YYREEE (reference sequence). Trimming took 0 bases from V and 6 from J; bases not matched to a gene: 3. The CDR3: CASSLDGTGSEAFF. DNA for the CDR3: TGTGCCAGCAGCTTGGACGGGACAGGGTCTGAAGCTTTCTTT.

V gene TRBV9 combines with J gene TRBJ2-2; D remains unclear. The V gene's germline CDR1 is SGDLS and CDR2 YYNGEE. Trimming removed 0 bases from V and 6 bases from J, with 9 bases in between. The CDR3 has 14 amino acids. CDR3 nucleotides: TGTGCCAGCAGCGTAGCGAGACGGGCCGGGGAGCTGTTTTTT. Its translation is CASSVARRAGELFF. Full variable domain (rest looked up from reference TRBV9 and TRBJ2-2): DSGVTQTPKHLITATGQRVTLRCSPRSGDLSVYWYQQSLDQGLQFLIQYYNGEERAKGNILERFSAQQFPDLHSELNLSSLELGDSALYFCASSVARRAGELFFGEGSRLTVL.

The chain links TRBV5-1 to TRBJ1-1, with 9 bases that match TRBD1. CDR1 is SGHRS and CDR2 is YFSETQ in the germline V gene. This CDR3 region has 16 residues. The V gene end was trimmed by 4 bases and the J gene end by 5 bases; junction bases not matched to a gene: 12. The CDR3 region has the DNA TGCGCCAGCAGCCCTAGGACAGGGGCGATAATAACTGAAGCTTTCTTT. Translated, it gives CASSPRTGAIITEAFF.

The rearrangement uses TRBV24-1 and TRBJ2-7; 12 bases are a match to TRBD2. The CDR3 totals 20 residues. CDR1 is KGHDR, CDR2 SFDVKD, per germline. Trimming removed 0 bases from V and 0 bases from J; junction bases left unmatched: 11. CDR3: CATSDLSPLAGGIHSYEQYF. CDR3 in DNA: TGTGCCACCAGTGATTTGTCCCCCCTAGCGGGGGGGATACACTCCTACGAGCAGTACTTC.